This record covers a single TCR beta chain. The target antigen is unknown. The record originates from a study of cytomegalovirus exposure and HLA in healthy donors. 13 Jbeta primers and 60 Vbeta primers were used for the PCR. Only in-frame clones appear in the TCRdb table, and some are missing; sequencing was by immunoSEQ multiplex PCR. The sample carries 150,000 to 200,000 clones, roughly 80% recorded once. Findings and caveats of the study: Looking again later, the authors saw that most CMV-associated TCR beta chains seemed HLA-restricted. Immune exposure information comprised only CMV serostatus. The study reported that TCR beta sequences accurately predicted HLA-A and HLA-B alleles in most subjects. Through in vitro validation, three CMV-associated chains were shown to be specific for CMV antigens.

J lost 10 bases, V lost 6 bases, and 18 bases had no gene match. Looked up from germline, CDR1 is SEHNR and CDR2 is FQNEAQ (reference sequence). CDR3 length equals 17 residues. V and J are TRBV7-9 and TRBJ1-6; TRBD1 agrees at 7 bases. Sequencing input: PBMCs. The clonotype was recovered from a woman in her twenties or thirties in good health and CMV-seronegative. The CDR3 is CASSTQDSGGNSSPLHF. The CDR3 nucleotides read TGTGCCAGCAGTACGCAGGACTCAGGGGGTAATTCGTCACCCCTCCACTTT. Complete variable domain (other parts from reference TRBV7-9 and TRBJ1-6): DTGVSQNPRHKITKRGQNVTFRCDPISEHNRLYWYRQTLGQGPEFLTYFQNEAQLEKSRLLSDRFSAERPKGSFSTLEIQRTEQGDSAMYLCASSTQDSGGNSSPLHFGNGTRLTVT.